Each of the 16 T cell receptor beta chains below was sequenced from the same sample in a study of T cells in narcolepsy. Produced via immunoSEQ multiplex PCR; TCRdb's table is partial and in-frame only. The sample includes some 30,000 clones, 79% of them seen just once. Sequencing used memory (CD45RA-) CD4+ T cells from blood. Receptors originate from a human donor in good health.

The chain is built from TRBV10-1 and TRBJ2-4; no clear D. Trimming took off 0 bases at V and 1 base at J, with 7 bases between the two ends. The CDR3 totals 15 residues. Per germline, CDR1 WNHNN and CDR2 SYGVQD (reference sequence). The CDR3 DNA reads TGCGCCAGCAGTGAGTCGATGGGGGCCAAAAACATTCAGTACTTC. This encodes CASSESMGAKNIQYF.

This clone was observed once. The rearrangement uses TRBV2 and TRBJ1-4; 7 bases fit TRBD1. Trimming at V came to 6 bases and at J to 4 bases, leaving 8 bases not matched to a gene. Germline V gene data show CDR1 as SNHLY and CDR2 as FYNNEI. This CDR3 has 15 amino acids. CDR3 amino acids: CASRGGGTGNEKLFF. For the CDR3, the DNA is TGTGCCAGCAGAGGGGGCGGCACGGGTAATGAAAAACTGTTTTTT.

The chain links TRBV5-4 to TRBJ2-2; TRBD1 agrees at 9 bases. The CDR3 extends over 15 amino acids. V shed 7 bases, J shed 4 bases, and the junction held 8 bases outside the gene matches. Germline-derived CDR1 and CDR2 are SGHNT and YYREEE (reference sequence). The CDR3 loop reads CASALDRGPTGELFF. CDR3 bases: TGTGCCAGCGCCCTGGACAGGGGACCCACCGGGGAGCTGTTTTTT.

V gene TRBV7-3 combines with J gene TRBJ1-1; no firm D call. V lost 4 bases and J lost 1, with 7 bases in between. CDR3 length equals 13 residues. CDR1 SGHTA and CDR2 FQGTGA come from the germline V gene. The CDR3 sequence: CASSWEGNTEAFF. As DNA, the CDR3 is TGTGCCAGCAGCTGGGAGGGGAACACTGAAGCTTTCTTT. The complete variable domain, with remaining parts taken from reference TRBV7-3 and TRBJ1-1, reads GAGVSQTPSNKVTEKGKYVELRCDPISGHTALYWYRQSLGQGPEFLIYFQGTGAADDSGLPNDRFFAVRPEGSVSTLKIQRTERGDSAVYLCASSWEGNTEAFFGQGTRLTVV.

The chain combines TRBV2 with TRBJ2-5; D may be TRBD2 (5 bases). The CDR3 is made up of 14 amino acids. CDR1 and CDR2 from the germline V gene are SNHLY and FYNNEI. Between the trimmed V and J ends, which lost 3 bases and 5 bases, there was a span of 13 bases. The CDR3 spells CASSETASQETQYF. In DNA, the CDR3 is TGTGCCAGCAGTGAGACGGCTAGCCAGGAGACCCAGTACTTC.

This rearrangement joins TRBV27 to TRBJ2-3, with 10 bases identical to TRBD1. The CDR3 sequence is 16 residues long. In germline, CDR1 is MNHEY, CDR2 SMNVEV (reference sequence). Germline trimming cut 2 bases from V and 1 base from J; bases unmatched to any gene: 3. The CDR3 nucleotides are TGTGCCAGCAGTTTAGGAGGGACAGGGGGCACAGATACGCAGTATTTT. Amino acids: CASSLGGTGGTDTQYF.

The J gene is TRBJ1-4, the V gene TRBV18, with D hard to call. Per germline, CDR1 KGHSH and CDR2 LQKENI. The CDR3 is made up of 15 amino acids. V lost 2 bases and J lost 2, with 9 bases in between. The CDR3 loop is CASSPIGGTNEKLFF. CDR3 sequence (DNA): TGTGCCAGCTCACCAATCGGCGGCACTAATGAAAAACTGTTTTTT.

This rearrangement joins TRBV9 to TRBJ2-2, with 9 bases that match TRBD1. J lost 5 bases, V lost 3 bases, and 5 bases had no gene match. CDR1 is SGDLS, CDR2 YYNGEE, per germline. The CDR3 runs to 15 residues. The CDR3 region is CASSGTGGRTGELFF. DNA of the CDR3: TGTGCCAGCAGCGGAACAGGGGGCAGGACCGGGGAGCTGTTTTTT.

This CDR3 is CASSPRTGSFMGFATNEKLFF. The CDR3 DNA follows: TGCGCCAGCAGCCCGCGGACAGGGTCTTTTATGGGTTTTGCAACTAATGAAAAACTGTTTTTT. The chain uses TRBV5-1 and TRBJ1-4; 8 positions agree with TRBD1. Germline assignment: CDR1 SGHRS and CDR2 YFSETQ. The V segment lost 4 bases and the J segment 0 bases; nucleotides outside the gene matches: 20. The CDR3 has 21 amino acids. Full variable domain (outside the CDR3, taken from reference TRBV5-1 and TRBJ1-4): KAGVTQTPRYLIKTRGQQVTLSCSPISGHRSVSWYQQTPGQGLQFLFEYFSETQRNKGNFPGRFSGRQFSNSRSEMNVSTLELGDSALYLCASSPRTGSFMGFATNEKLFFGSGTQLSVL.

This chain joins TRBV2 and TRBJ2-2, with 9 bases matching TRBD1. The CDR3 totals 14 residues. CDR1 and CDR2 (germline): SNHLY, FYNNEI. The V segment lost 6 bases and the J segment 1 base; nucleotides outside the gene matches: 0. CDR3 in DNA: TGTGCCAGCAGGGACAGGGGGAACACCGGGGAGCTGTTTTTT. It is translated as CASRDRGNTGELFF. Combining the CDR3 with reference TRBV2 and TRBJ2-2 gives the whole variable domain EPEVTQTPSHQVTQMGQEVILRCVPISNHLYFYWYRQILGQKVEFLVSFYNNEISEKSEIFDDQFSVERPDGSNFTLKIRSTKLEDSAMYFCASRDRGNTGELFFGEGSRLTVL.

The genes are TRBV4-1 and TRBJ1-4; D gene uncertain. V was clipped by 4 bases and J by 7 bases, with 7 bases between them. Germline CDR1 and CDR2: MGHRA and YSYEKL. The CDR3 is 12 residues long. The CDR3 region is CASSRRSEKLFF. The CDR3 nucleotides are TGCGCCAGCAGCCGGCGCAGTGAAAAACTGTTTTTT.

This chain links TRBV5-1 with TRBJ1-3; D gene unclear. CDR3 length: 16 residues. The V gene lost 0 bases and the J gene lost 0 bases, with 10 bases spanning the gap. Per germline, CDR1 SGHRS and CDR2 YFSETQ. The CDR3 sequence is CASSLAPLSSGNTIYF. The CDR3 DNA is TGCGCCAGCAGCTTGGCTCCACTGAGCTCTGGAAACACCATATATTTT. Filled out from reference TRBV5-1 and TRBJ1-3, the complete variable domain reads KAGVTQTPRYLIKTRGQQVTLSCSPISGHRSVSWYQQTPGQGLQFLFEYFSETQRNKGNFPGRFSGRQFSNSRSEMNVSTLELGDSALYLCASSLAPLSSGNTIYFGEGSWLTVV.

The chain joins TRBV27 to TRBJ2-2, with 8 bases that match TRBD2. The V gene's germline CDR1 is MNHEY and CDR2 SMNVEV (reference sequence). CDR3 length equals 13 residues. The CDR3 sequence is CAIRAGGTGELFF. The CDR3 DNA is TGTGCTATCAGGGCGGGGGGAACCGGGGAGCTGTTTTTT.

V and J are TRBV7-8 and TRBJ1-1; D uncertain. Between the trimmed V and J ends, which lost 3 bases and 4 bases, there was a span of 12 bases. CDR3 length equals 14 residues. Germline V CDR1 and CDR2: SGHVS, FQNEAQ. The CDR3 DNA follows: TGTGCCAGCAGCTTCGGTGATTGGAGCACTGAAGCTTTCTTT. This gives the protein CASSFGDWSTEAFF.

This chain connects TRBV25-1 to TRBJ2-5; the D gene is possibly TRBD1 (6 bases). The DNA end favors TRBJ2-7, so the J call may be wrong. The CDR3 loop spans 13 amino acids. Germline V gives CDR1 MGHDK, CDR2 SYGVNS. CDR3 nucleotides: TGTGCCAGCAGTGAAGGGGGCTTCCACGAGCAGTACTTC. Residues: CASSEGGFHEQYF.

This clone is a singleton in its sample. The chain employs TRBV7-9 and TRBJ2-3; 7 bases map to TRBD2. With V trimmed by 4 bases and J by 4 bases, 5 bases remained unmatched. The CDR3 runs to 14 residues. The germline gives CDR1 SEHNR, CDR2 FQNEAQ (reference sequence). The CDR3 DNA is TGTGCCAGCAGCTCCCTAGCGGAGCCAGATACGCAGTATTTT. Translated: CASSSLAEPDTQYF.